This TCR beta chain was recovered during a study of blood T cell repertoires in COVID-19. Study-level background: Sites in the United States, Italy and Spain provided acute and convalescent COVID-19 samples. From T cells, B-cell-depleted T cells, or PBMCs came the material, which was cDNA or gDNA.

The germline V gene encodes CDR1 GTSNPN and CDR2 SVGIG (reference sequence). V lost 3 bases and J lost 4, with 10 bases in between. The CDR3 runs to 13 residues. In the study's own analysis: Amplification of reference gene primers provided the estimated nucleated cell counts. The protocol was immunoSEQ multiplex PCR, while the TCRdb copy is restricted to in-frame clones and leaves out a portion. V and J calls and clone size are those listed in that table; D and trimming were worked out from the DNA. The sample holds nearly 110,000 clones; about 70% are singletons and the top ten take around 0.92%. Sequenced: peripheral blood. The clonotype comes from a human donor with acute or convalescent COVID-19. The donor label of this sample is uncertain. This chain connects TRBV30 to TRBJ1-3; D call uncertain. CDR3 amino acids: CAWSPGIGNTIYF. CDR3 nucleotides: TGTGCCTGGAGCCCGGGTATCGGAAACACCATATATTTT.